This TCR beta chain was found in a study of long-term antiretroviral therapy in people with HIV. This CDR3 comprises 17 residues. V dropped 5 bases and J dropped 0 bases, with 17 bases sitting between them. The V gene's germline CDR1 is SGHTA and CDR2 FQGNSA. The assay used was immunoSEQ (version v3.0), run at survey level. Data came from immunoSEQ multiplex PCR; TCRdb stores just in-frame clones and leaves some out. The data hold tens of thousands of clones, with roughly 82% observed a single time. The specimen comprised unsorted PBMCs, sampled 3 years after starting antiretroviral therapy. This clonotype was sampled from a man between 50 and 59 years old with HIV. The chain has TRBV7-2 and TRBJ1-5; D may be TRBD1 (5 bases). CDR3 amino acids: CASSPRGPRDSNQPQHF. The CDR3 coding sequence is TGTGCCAGCAGCCCGCGGGGCCCACGGGATAGCAATCAGCCCCAGCATTTT.